The sequence of this T cell receptor beta chain was determined in a study of cytomegalovirus exposure and HLA in healthy donors. Germline CDR1 reads MNHNY; CDR2 reads SVGAGI (reference sequence). This CDR3 spans 13 amino acids. Trimming cost V 8 bases and J 4 bases, with 12 bases left between them. This clone was picked up one time. The donors were members of the validation cohort, which comprised 120 subjects and was separate from the first cohort of roughly 700 subjects. Assay used: immunoSEQ multiplex PCR; TCRdb lists only in-frame clones, some missing. This table holds roughly 60,000 clones, about 90% found once.

This receptor was taken from a woman younger than 35 in good health and CMV-seronegative. The specimen was PBMCs. The chain employs TRBV6-6 and TRBJ2-4; D is uncertain. The CDR3: CASGGLVKNIQYF. CDR3 in DNA: TGTGCCAGCGGTGGGCTGGTTAAAAACATTCAGTACTTC.